A selection of T cell receptor beta chains follows, all from one sample in a study of blood T cell repertoires in COVID-19. This table comes from immunoSEQ multiplex PCR, and its TCRdb copy is limited to in-frame clones, with some not included. The sample lists roughly 190,000 clones, approximately 85% occurring once. The sequenced material came from PBMCs or T cells enriched from blood (not recorded which). These TCRs come from a man aged 40-49 years who had recovered from COVID-19. Both conserved end residues are part of each CDR3. Each record gives: clone size, V gene, J gene, D gene, CDR3 protein, CDR3 DNA. The D gene is left open where the match is weak. Clone size is not always given. Where it is, it says once, few, many or a class for expanded clones.

>NA|TRBV25-1|TRBJ2-7|TRBD1
CASSEGGTGGFYEQYF
TGTGCCAGCAGTGAAGGAGGGACAGGGGGTTTCTACGAGCAGTACTTC
>few|TRBV28|TRBJ1-1|TRBD1
CASSSIYLTDRARGEAFF
TGTGCCAGCAGTTCAATCTACCTAACCGACAGGGCGAGAGGTGAAGCTTTCTTT
>NA|TRBV6-4|TRBJ2-1|TRBD2
CASSAGSSGNHEQFF
TGTGCCAGCAGTGCGGGGTCTAGCGGTAACCATGAGCAGTTCTTC
>NA|TRBV12-2|TRBJ2-1|NA
CASRLEREGAGPYNEQFF
TGTGCAAGTCGCTTGGAGCGGGAGGGTGCTGGCCCCTACAATGAGCAGTTCTTC
>once|TRBV29-1|TRBJ2-5|TRBD2
CSVTSGQETQYF
TGCAGTGTTACTAGCGGACAAGAGACCCAGTACTTC
>NA|TRBV7-2|TRBJ2-7|TRBD2
CASRRTGTSVDEQYF
TGTGCCAGCAGGCGTACCGGGACTAGTGTAGACGAGCAGTACTTC
>NA|TRBV28|TRBJ1-3|NA
CASSSPHRPPRDTIYF
TGTGCCAGCAGTTCTCCCCATCGACCACCGCGGGACACCATATATTTT
>NA|TRBV19|TRBJ2-1|TRBD2
CASSSLAGTYNEQFF
TGTGCCAGTAGTTCGCTAGCGGGAACCTACAATGAGCAGTTCTTC
>many|TRBV6-4|TRBJ2-1|NA
CASSDSSGSYNEQFF
TGTGCCAGCAGTGACTCGAGCGGCTCCTACAATGAGCAGTTCTTC
>NA|TRBV19|TRBJ1-1|TRBD1
CASHRQGPLNTEAFF
TGTGCCAGTCATCGACAGGGGCCCTTGAACACTGAAGCTTTCTTT
>NA|TRBV15|TRBJ2-2|TRBD1
CATSRRPGQGTVGELFF
TGTGCCACCAGCAGAAGGCCGGGACAGGGTACGGTCGGGGAGCTGTTTTTT
>once|TRBV9|TRBJ2-1|TRBD2
CASSTGTSGGNEQFF
TGTGCCAGCAGCACCGGGACTAGCGGGGGGAATGAGCAGTTCTTC
>NA|TRBV5-1|TRBJ2-7|TRBD2
CASSLGWGLDNEQYF
TGCGCCAGCAGCTTGGGGTGGGGACTAGATAACGAGCAGTACTTC
>NA|TRBV5-1|TRBJ2-7|NA
CASSHRVVGGIMDEQYF
TGCGCCAGCTCTCATCGCGTAGTAGGGGGAATTATGGACGAGCAGTACTTC
>NA|TRBV28|TRBJ2-2|TRBD2
CASSLMREGVGELFF
TGTGCCAGCAGTTTAATGAGGGAGGGCGTCGGGGAGCTGTTTTTT